A selection of T cell receptor beta chains follows, all from one sample in a study of shared clonotypes between healthy human individuals. Method: immunoSEQ multiplex PCR; TCRdb's copy keeps in-frame clones and lacks some. The sample contains approximately 600,000 clones, roughly 96% of which appear only once. Sequencing input: naive CD8+ T cells sorted from blood. The receptors originated from a woman aged 30 to 39 in good health. Each CDR3 is given with its conserved first and last residue. D genes are given only for firm matches. For some rows the clone size is stated as once, few or many, or as a class when expanded; others skip it.

DNA: TGTGCCAGCAGCGTAGGGCAGGGGGGCACTGAAGCTTTCTTT
CDR3: CASSVGQGGTEAFF
V: TRBV9
D: TRBD1
length: 14
size: once
J: TRBJ1-1

DNA: TGCGCCAGCAGTTACCAGCCTAATTCACCCCTCCACTTT
CDR3: CASSYQPNSPLHF
V: TRBV10-1
D: .
length: 13
size: .
J: TRBJ1-6

DNA: TGTGCCAGCAGTCTAGCGAGAACCTACGAGCAGTACTTC
CDR3: CASSLARTYEQYF
V: TRBV27
D: .
length: 13
size: .
J: TRBJ2-7

DNA: TGCGCCAGCAGCCAAGACGGGACAGACACTGAAGCTTTCTTT
CDR3: CASSQDGTDTEAFF
V: TRBV5-1
D: TRBD1
length: 14
size: .
J: TRBJ1-1

DNA: TGTGCCAGCAGTTTCAGACTCCTCGGTACCTACGAGCAGTACTTC
CDR3: CASSFRLLGTYEQYF
V: TRBV28
D: .
length: 15
size: .
J: TRBJ2-7

DNA: TGTGCCAGCAGTTTCCACAGGGGGCGCACCGATGAGCAGTTCTTC
CDR3: CASSFHRGRTDEQFF
V: TRBV27
D: TRBD1
length: 15
size: .
J: TRBJ2-1

DNA: TGTGCCAGCAGTGAAGGGGTTGTCAGATCCGCTATCGGAAACATTCAGTACTTC
CDR3: CASSEGVVRSAIGNIQYF
V: TRBV2
D: .
length: 18
size: .
J: TRBJ2-4

DNA: TGTGCCAGCAGCTTTGGGATAAACAATCAGCCCCAGCATTTT
CDR3: CASSFGINNQPQHF
V: TRBV7-2
D: .
length: 14
size: .
J: TRBJ1-5

DNA: TGTGCCAGCAGAAGACAGACTCTCGACTACGAGCAGTACTTC
CDR3: CASRRQTLDYEQYF
V: TRBV6-5
D: .
length: 14
size: .
J: TRBJ2-7

DNA: TGTGCCAGCAGTGACCTAACAGGGGGGACAGGATCACCCCTCCACTTT
CDR3: CASSDLTGGTGSPLHF
V: TRBV2
D: TRBD1
length: 16
size: .
J: TRBJ1-6

DNA: TGCGCCACCCCACTAAGCTCGGGGGAGCTGTTTTTT
CDR3: CATPLSSGELFF
V: TRBV5-1
D: .
length: 12
size: .
J: TRBJ2-2

DNA: TGTGCCAGCAGTCCCCAGGGGGCAGGTGAGCAGTTCTTC
CDR3: CASSPQGAGEQFF
V: TRBV28
D: TRBD1
length: 13
size: .
J: TRBJ2-1

DNA: TGTGCCAGCAGTTTTCCGGTCAGCGGGGCGTCCTACGAGCAGTACTTC
CDR3: CASSFPVSGASYEQYF
V: TRBV28
D: TRBD2
length: 16
size: .
J: TRBJ2-7

DNA: TGTGCCAGTAGTCCCCGACAGGGGCGGGGATCCGAGCAGTACTTC
CDR3: CASSPRQGRGSEQYF
V: TRBV19
D: TRBD1
length: 15
size: .
J: TRBJ2-7

DNA: TGTGCCAGCAGCGGGACTAGCGAAGAGACCCAGTACTTC
CDR3: CASSGTSEETQYF
V: TRBV5-4
D: TRBD2
length: 13
size: .
J: TRBJ2-5

DNA: TGTGCCAGCAGCGTCACCATAAACAGCTACGAGCAGTACTTC
CDR3: CASSVTINSYEQYF
V: TRBV9
D: .
length: 14
size: .
J: TRBJ2-7

DNA: TGTGCCAGCGGGCGGCCACAGGGTGGCTACGAGCAGTACTTC
CDR3: CASGRPQGGYEQYF
V: TRBV28
D: .
length: 14
size: .
J: TRBJ2-7

DNA: TGTGCCAGCAGCTGGAGTAACACTGAAGCTTTCTTT
CDR3: CASSWSNTEAFF
V: TRBV7-9
D: .
length: 12
size: once
J: TRBJ1-1

DNA: TGTGCCACCAGCAGAGGCACCAGTCTAGCCAAAAACATTCAGTACTTC
CDR3: CATSRGTSLAKNIQYF
V: TRBV15
D: .
length: 16
size: .
J: TRBJ2-4

DNA: TGTGCCAGCAGTACGCCTAGGGGGCAGTTCTTC
CDR3: CASSTPRGQFF
V: TRBV27
D: .
length: 11
size: .
J: TRBJ2-1

DNA: TGCGCCAGCAGCCAAGATCCGCAGGGCCCCCAAGAGACCCAGTACTTC
CDR3: CASSQDPQGPQETQYF
V: TRBV4-1
D: .
length: 16
size: .
J: TRBJ2-5

DNA: TGTGCCAGCAGCCAAGAGTGGACTACTGGCACCGGGGAGCTGTTTTTT
CDR3: CASSQEWTTGTGELFF
V: TRBV4-2
D: .
length: 16
size: .
J: TRBJ2-2

DNA: TGCGCCACGAGTGAGGGGGCAGAGCAGTACTTC
CDR3: CATSEGAEQYF
V: TRBV10-2
D: TRBD1
length: 11
size: few
J: TRBJ2-7